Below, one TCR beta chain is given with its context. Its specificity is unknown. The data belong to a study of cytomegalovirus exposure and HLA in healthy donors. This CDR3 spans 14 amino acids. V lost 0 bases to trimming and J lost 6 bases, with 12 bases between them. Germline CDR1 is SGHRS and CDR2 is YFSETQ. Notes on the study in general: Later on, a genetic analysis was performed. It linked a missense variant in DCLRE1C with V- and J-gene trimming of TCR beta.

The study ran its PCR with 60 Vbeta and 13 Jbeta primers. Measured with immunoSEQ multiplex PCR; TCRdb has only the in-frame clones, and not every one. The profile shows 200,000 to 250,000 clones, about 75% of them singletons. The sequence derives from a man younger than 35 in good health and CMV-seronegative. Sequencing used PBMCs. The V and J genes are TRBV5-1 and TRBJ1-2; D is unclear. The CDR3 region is CASSLVSGSDGYTF. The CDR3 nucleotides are TGCGCCAGCAGCTTGGTTTCCGGGTCGGATGGCTACACCTTC.